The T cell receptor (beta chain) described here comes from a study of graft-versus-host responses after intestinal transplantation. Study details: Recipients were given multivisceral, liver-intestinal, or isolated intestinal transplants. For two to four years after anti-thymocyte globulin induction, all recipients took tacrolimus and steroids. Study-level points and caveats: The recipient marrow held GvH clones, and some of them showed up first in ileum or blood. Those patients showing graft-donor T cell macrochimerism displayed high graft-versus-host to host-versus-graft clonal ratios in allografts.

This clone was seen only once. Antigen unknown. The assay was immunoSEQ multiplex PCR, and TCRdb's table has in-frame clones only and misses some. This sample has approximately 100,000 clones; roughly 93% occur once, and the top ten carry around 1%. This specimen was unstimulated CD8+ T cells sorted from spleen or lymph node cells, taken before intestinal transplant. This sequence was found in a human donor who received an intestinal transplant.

The CDR3 region is CASSPPARGMAYAGNTIYF. The CDR3 nucleotides read TGTGCCAGCAGCCCCCCTGCCAGGGGAATGGCGTACGCTGGAAACACCATATATTTT. This chain links TRBV27 with TRBJ1-3; D perhaps matches TRBD1 (6 bases). Germline assignment: CDR1 MNHEY and CDR2 SMNVEV (reference sequence). The CDR3 is 19 residues long. V lost 6 bases to trimming and J lost 2 bases, with 26 bases between them.